This T cell receptor beta chain was observed in a study of early T cells in non-severe SARS-CoV-2 infection. Study-wide background: Sequencing input comprised bulk RNA from unsorted whole blood; chain pairing was not available.

General study points: VDJdb matching favored anti-spike CD8 responses, missing private and CD4 specificities.

Individual cDNA molecules received unique molecular identifiers. Via MiXCR, TCRdb re-called the 5' RACE reads, giving one row per CDR3 protein. Among roughly 8,500 distinct CDR3 sequences listed, around 4.8% were seen once. From germline, CDR1 is MNHEY and CDR2 SVGAGI. CDR3 length: 18 amino acids. V lost 2 bases to trimming and J lost 4 bases; unmatched junction nucleotides: 15. By share, this clonotype counts as medium-sized. Its matching antigen is unknown. The sequence came from an adult who was a healthcare worker with PCR-confirmed SARS-CoV-2 infection or an uninfected control (not recorded which). The chain combines TRBV6-5 with TRBJ2-7, with 9 bases identical to TRBD2. The source material was whole blood. CDR3 DNA: TGTGCCAGCAGTTACGGGGACCCTAGCGGGACGGCGCTTTACGAGCAGTACGTC. Translation gives CASSYGDPSGTALYEQYV.